This T cell receptor (beta chain) was captured by sequencing in a study of blood T cell repertoires in COVID-19. In the study's own analysis: From reference gene primer amplification, estimates of nucleated cell counts were derived. Sequencing used immunoSEQ multiplex PCR; TCRdb keeps in-frame clones, though not all of them. From that table come the V and J calls and clone size; the DNA was used to work out D and trimming. Of more than 85,000 clones in the sample, 80% to 95% are singletons; the top ten hold around 6%. The V gene lost 6 bases and the J gene lost 4 bases, with 12 bases spanning the gap. CDR3 length: 13 amino acids. Looked up from germline, CDR1 is LNHDA and CDR2 is SQIVND (reference sequence).

Sequencing was done on a sample of peripheral blood. This clonotype originated in a man between 65 and 85 years old with acute or convalescent COVID-19. The chain combines TRBV19 with TRBJ1-2; weak D call: TRBD1 (5 bases). The DNA for the CDR3 is TGTGCCAGTAGGACCGACAGTTCCTATGGCTACACCTTC. Translating gives CASRTDSSYGYTF.